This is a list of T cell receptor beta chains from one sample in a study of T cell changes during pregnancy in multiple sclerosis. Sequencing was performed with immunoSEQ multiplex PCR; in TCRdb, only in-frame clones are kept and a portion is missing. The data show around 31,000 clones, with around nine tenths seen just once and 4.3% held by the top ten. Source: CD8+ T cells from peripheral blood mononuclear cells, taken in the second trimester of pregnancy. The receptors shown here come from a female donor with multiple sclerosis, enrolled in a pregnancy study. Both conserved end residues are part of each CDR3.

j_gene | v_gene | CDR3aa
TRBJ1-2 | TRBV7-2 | CASGTGGLLGYTF
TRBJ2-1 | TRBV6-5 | CASRQGGLYNEQFF
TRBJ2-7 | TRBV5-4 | CASSLIAGKDYEQYF
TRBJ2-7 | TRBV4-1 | CASSQVGLNYEQYF
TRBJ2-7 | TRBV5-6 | CASSSQGFYEQYF
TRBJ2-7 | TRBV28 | CASSLAGQAASYEQYF
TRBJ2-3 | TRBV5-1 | CASSLRRNPDTQYF
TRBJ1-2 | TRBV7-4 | CASSLSKVLANYGYTF
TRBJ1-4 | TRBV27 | CASSLGAARNEKLFF
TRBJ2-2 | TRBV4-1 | CASSQEPGQGATGELFF
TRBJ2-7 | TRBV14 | CASSQQSSSYEQYF
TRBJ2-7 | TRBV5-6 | CASSFGGATYEQYF
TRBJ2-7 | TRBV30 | CAWRGQGTGYEQYF
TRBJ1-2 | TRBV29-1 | CSVDRMSTYGYTF
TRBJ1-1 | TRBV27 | CASSLYQDRGHGTEAFF
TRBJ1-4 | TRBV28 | CASQGLWGTGTEKLFF
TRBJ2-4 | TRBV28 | CASSLLGVAGNIQYF
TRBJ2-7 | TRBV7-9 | CASSSTSGTRARLAYEQYF
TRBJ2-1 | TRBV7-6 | CASSPFALASSYNEQFF
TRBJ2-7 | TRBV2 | CASSEGGQGAVYEQYF
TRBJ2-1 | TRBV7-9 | CASSLLPSAAYNEQFF
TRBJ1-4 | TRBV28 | CASSLIQGLDEKLFF
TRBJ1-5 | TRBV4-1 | CASSPHIRSQPQHF
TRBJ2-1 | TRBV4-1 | CASSHMEGSSYNEQFF
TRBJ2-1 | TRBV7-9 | CASSLAREERHEQFF
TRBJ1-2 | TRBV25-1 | CASRTTDANYGYTF
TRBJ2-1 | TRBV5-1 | CASSVGTSGRNEQFF
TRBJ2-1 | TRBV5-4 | CASQLAGGPHEQFF
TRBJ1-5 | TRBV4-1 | CASSPSGGLNRQPQHF
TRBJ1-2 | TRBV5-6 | CASPYSRKTYGYTF
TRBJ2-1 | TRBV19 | CASSGSDSRSYNEQFF
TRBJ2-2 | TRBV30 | CAWSPRDRDTGELFF
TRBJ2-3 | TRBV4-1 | CASSQVYAAEQYF
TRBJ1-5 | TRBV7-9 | CASSLADQPQHF
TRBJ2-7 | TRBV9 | CASSPQEASGSEQYF
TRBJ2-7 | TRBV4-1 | CASSQDAVGTGTNYEQYF
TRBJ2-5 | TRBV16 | CASSPAGGETQYF
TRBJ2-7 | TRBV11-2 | CASSYGLAGADRYEQYF
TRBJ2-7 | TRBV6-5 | CASSRVSGTYEQYF
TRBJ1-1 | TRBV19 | CASSLGQGNTEAFF
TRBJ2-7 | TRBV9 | CASSVGGGTYEQYF
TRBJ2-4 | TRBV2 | CASRSAGVLAGGPLAKNIQYF
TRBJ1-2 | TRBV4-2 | CASSRTGDGYTF
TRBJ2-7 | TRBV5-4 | CASSSWDRGIGEQYF
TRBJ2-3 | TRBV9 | CASSVGGGGTDTQYF
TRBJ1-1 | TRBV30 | CAASRGTEAFF
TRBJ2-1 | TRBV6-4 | CASSDGTGDYNEQFF
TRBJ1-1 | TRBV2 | CASSARGEGKAEAFF
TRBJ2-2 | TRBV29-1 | CSVEDSAGAGELFF
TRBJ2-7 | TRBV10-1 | CASSDPAGGSYEQYF
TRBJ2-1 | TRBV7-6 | CASSPGSGSSYNEQFF
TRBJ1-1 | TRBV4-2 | CASSQEWSQMNTEAFF
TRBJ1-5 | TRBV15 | CATSTYRGLSNQPQHF
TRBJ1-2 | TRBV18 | CASSPPTGTGVRYGYTF
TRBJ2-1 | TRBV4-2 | CASSQGVKRDHSYNEQFF
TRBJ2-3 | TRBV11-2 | CASQMGLAGVRGTDTQYF
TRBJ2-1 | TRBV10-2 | CASSDLVSYNEQFF